This TCR beta chain was sequenced during a study of Graves' ophthalmopathy and Graves' hyperthyroidism. This clonotype was counted at least ten times. What it binds is unknown. Clinicians diagnosed using symptoms, serum thyroxine, TRAb, thyroid ultrasound and orbital computed tomography. The study, taken as a whole, reports: Blood repertoires reportedly contained most expanded thyroid clonotypes above 0.001 frequency. Discriminating ophthalmopathy from stable hyperthyroidism, a 13-signature model attained a sensitivity of about 88% and a specificity of around 77%. Progression of ophthalmopathy was predicted by the model with more than 70% sensitivity and 72% to 85% specificity.

The sequenced template was RNA, covering the TCR beta CDR3 region. HTBI primers primed a first-round RT-PCR, and a second-round multiplex PCR followed. Each CDR3 protein is one row after TCRdb ran MiXCR on the multiplex PCR reads. Of a few hundred thousand distinct CDR3 sequences listed, about two fifths are singletons. The CDR3 is made up of 14 amino acids. V lost 4 bases, J lost 7 bases, and 12 bases lay in between. Germline V lookup: CDR1 KGHDR, CDR2 SFDVKD. The sequenced material came from peripheral blood or thyroid tissue (not recorded which). This sequence joins TRBV24-1 and TRBJ2-2; D is uncertain. This TCR came from an adult man with Graves' hyperthyroidism. Here the CDR3 reads CATSDLMGIGELFF. DNA for the CDR3: TGTGCCACCAGTGACCTAATGGGCATCGGGGAGCTGTTTTTT.